A selection of T cell receptor beta chains follows, all from one sample in a study of Graves' ophthalmopathy and Graves' hyperthyroidism. MiXCR was run by TCRdb on the multiplex PCR reads, yielding one entry per CDR3 protein. The sample records roughly 160,000 distinct CDR3 sequences, approximately 40% being singletons. Sequenced input: peripheral blood. The receptors derive from a man between 25 and 39 years old with Graves' ophthalmopathy. CDR3s include the opening cysteine and the closing phenylalanine or tryptophan. A D gene is named only where the DNA matches it firmly. Some rows mark clone size as missing; the rest say once, few, many or name a class of expanded clone.

D gene	clone size	V gene	J gene	CDR3 DNA	CDR3 protein
TRBD1	many	TRBV6-2/TRBV6-3	TRBJ2-5	TGTGCCAGCAGTTACTGGGTGGTTGGACAGGGAAGGGAAGAGACCCAGTACTTC	CASSYWVVGQGREETQYF
NA	NA	TRBV12-5	TRBJ2-7	TGTGCTAGTGGTTTGTGGGGAGGCGAGCAGTACTTC	CASGLWGGEQYF
TRBD1	NA	TRBV10-3	TRBJ1-6	TGTGCCATCAGTGAAGGGGGCTCACCCCTCCACTTT	CAISEGGSPLHF
NA	NA	TRBV28	TRBJ1-6	TGTGCCAGCAGTCCCTCTTTGGGAGGCGGATCACCCCTCCACTTT	CASSPSLGGGSPLHF
TRBD2	many	TRBV10-3	TRBJ2-7	TGTGCCATCAGTGAGTCGGGACTAGCCGGCGAGCAGTACTTC	CAISESGLAGEQYF
NA	many	TRBV12-3/TRBV12-4	TRBJ1-1	TGTGCCAGCAGTTTACAGCCCCAGACGAACACTGAAGCTTTCTTT	CASSLQPQTNTEAFF
NA	many	TRBV4-1	TRBJ2-7	TGCGCCAGCAGCCAAGCTCCCCAGGGGCGGACTTACGAGCAGTACTTC	CASSQAPQGRTYEQYF
NA	NA	TRBV6-2/TRBV6-3	TRBJ1-2	TGTGCCAGCAGCCACGACCCGTTCTATGGCTACACCTTC	CASSHDPFYGYTF
NA	many	TRBV19	TRBJ1-5	TGTGCCAGTAGTAAACCATCTTGGGGGGTGAGACAGCCCCAGCATTTT	CASSKPSWGVRQPQHF
TRBD1	many	TRBV19	TRBJ1-1	TGTGCCACTACCAGGGGGGCCATAACTGGGAACACTGAAGCTTTCTTT	CATTRGAITGNTEAFF
NA	many	TRBV7-3	TRBJ1-1	TGTGCCAGCAGCTGGGGACAATACACTGAAGCTTTCTTT	CASSWGQYTEAFF
NA	many	TRBV28	TRBJ1-1	TGTGCCAGCAGTTTTGCACAGTTGAACACTGAAGCTTTCTTT	CASSFAQLNTEAFF
NA	NA	TRBV6-2/TRBV6-3	TRBJ1-5	TGTGCCAGCAATGACAGGTACAGACAGCCCCAGCATTTT	CASNDRYRQPQHF
TRBD1	NA	TRBV7-2	TRBJ1-1	TGTGCCAGCAGCTCGTACAGGGGGAATACTGAAGCTTTCTTT	CASSSYRGNTEAFF
NA	NA	TRBV24-1	TRBJ1-2	TGTGCCACCAGTGATATCCAGGGTTTCGGTGGCTACACCTTC	CATSDIQGFGGYTF
TRBD1	NA	TRBV6-5	TRBJ1-1	TGTGCCAGCAGTTACATAAGGACAGGGACGAACACTGAAGCTTTCTTT	CASSYIRTGTNTEAFF
NA	NA	TRBV30	TRBJ2-7	TGTGCCTGGAGGCGGGGAGTCTACGAGCAGTACTTC	CAWRRGVYEQYF
NA	few	TRBV6-2/TRBV6-3	TRBJ1-5	TGTGCCAGCACCCCTGGTCGCAATCAGCCCCAGCATTTT	CASTPGRNQPQHF
NA	many	TRBV12-3/TRBV12-4	TRBJ2-5	TGTGCCAGCAGTTTAGACAGGGCTTCCGAGACCCAGTACTTC	CASSLDRASETQYF
TRBD2	many	TRBV7-2	TRBJ2-1	TGTGCCAGCAGCTTAGCTTCGGCCAGCGGGGGGCAGTTCTTC	CASSLASASGGQFF
NA	many	TRBV9	TRBJ1-1	TGTGCCAGCAGCGTGGGCCGGGACCTTAAGAACACTGAAGCTTTCTTT	CASSVGRDLKNTEAFF
NA	many	TRBV11-2	TRBJ2-5	TGTGCCAGCAGCTTAGATGCCGCCATAACCCAGTACTTC	CASSLDAAITQYF
TRBD1	NA	TRBV11-2	TRBJ2-5	TGTGCCAGCAGCTTTTTGACAGGGGTCCAAGAGACCCAGTACTTC	CASSFLTGVQETQYF
NA	many	TRBV27	TRBJ2-3	TGTGCCAGCAGTTTCCGTGCGGGAGATACGCAGTATTTT	CASSFRAGDTQYF
NA	NA	TRBV6-1	TRBJ2-7	TGTGCCAGCAGTGAACTACAGGTTAGCGAGCAGTACTTC	CASSELQVSEQYF
TRBD1	many	TRBV28	TRBJ2-6	TGTGCCAGCAGCACCGGGGGACAGGGGATCTCTGGGGCCAACGTCCTGACTTTC	CASSTGGQGISGANVLTF
TRBD1	many	TRBV6-2/TRBV6-3	TRBJ1-1	TGTGCCAGCAGTTATGAGGGGGCGTACACTGAAGCTTTCTTT	CASSYEGAYTEAFF
TRBD2	many	TRBV20-1	TRBJ2-7	TGCAGTGCCACGACTAGCGTCAAGGACGAGCAGTACTTC	CSATTSVKDEQYF
NA	NA	TRBV5-5	TRBJ1-2	TGTGCCAGCAGCCGACAGACTGACTATGGCTACACCTTC	CASSRQTDYGYTF
NA	many	TRBV30	TRBJ1-1	TGTGCCTGGCTACGGCGGGCTGAAGCTTTCTTT	CAWLRRAEAFF
TRBD1	many	TRBV18	TRBJ2-5	TGTGCCAGCTCACCATCGACAGGGTTCAAGGAGACCCAGTACTTC	CASSPSTGFKETQYF
NA	NA	TRBV6-1	TRBJ1-1	TGTGCCGTGGGCTACTTGGAATCTGAAGCTTTCTTT	CAVGYLESEAFF
NA	NA	TRBV28	TRBJ2-7	TGTGCCAGCAGTTTCCAAGGAGGGAACAGCGAGCAGTACTTC	CASSFQGGNSEQYF
NA	NA	TRBV27	TRBJ1-1	TGTGCCAGCAGTCAATTGACAGGGAACACTGAAGCTTTCTTT	CASSQLTGNTEAFF
TRBD2	many	TRBV27	TRBJ2-2	TGTGCCAGCAAACTGGGGGGGACGAACACCGGGGAGCTGTTTTTT	CASKLGGTNTGELFF
NA	many	TRBV5-1	TRBJ1-1	TGCGCCAGCAGTGGCAGATTGAACACTGAAGCTTTCTTT	CASSGRLNTEAFF
NA	many	TRBV11-2	TRBJ2-7	TGTGCCAGCAGAGAGGTGGGGGAGCAGTACTTC	CASREVGEQYF
TRBD2	many	TRBV28	TRBJ2-2	TGTGCCAGCACTAGCGGACTTGACACCGGGGAGCTGTTTTTT	CASTSGLDTGELFF
NA	many	TRBV12-3/TRBV12-4	TRBJ1-5	TGTGCCAGCAGCAGGGAGAATCAGCCCCAGCATTTT	CASSRENQPQHF
NA	NA	TRBV11-2	TRBJ1-5	TGTGCCAGCAGCTTAGATTCGGCTGATTATCAGCCCCAGCATTTT	CASSLDSADYQPQHF
NA	many	TRBV24-1	TRBJ2-7	TGTGCCACCAGTGATTTGGTGGGCGAGCAGTACTTC	CATSDLVGEQYF
NA	NA	TRBV6-1	TRBJ1-5	TGTGCCAGTCAAGGGTTCAATCAGCCCCAGCATTTT	CASQGFNQPQHF
TRBD1	NA	TRBV28	TRBJ1-2	TGTGCCAGCAGCCAAGGACAGGACTTTGGCTACACCTTC	CASSQGQDFGYTF
NA	few	TRBV27	TRBJ1-1	TGTGCCAGCAGTTTAGGGTCCTTAGGAAGAACTTTCTTT	CASSLGSLGRTFF
NA	many	TRBV12-3/TRBV12-4	TRBJ1-1	TGTGCCAGCAGTTTCGACCCGGGACGAGAGAACACTGAAGCTTTCTTT	CASSFDPGRENTEAFF
TRBD1	many	TRBV12-3/TRBV12-4	TRBJ1-1	TGTGCCAGCAGGTGGGACAGCAAGAACACTGAAGCTTTCTTT	CASRWDSKNTEAFF